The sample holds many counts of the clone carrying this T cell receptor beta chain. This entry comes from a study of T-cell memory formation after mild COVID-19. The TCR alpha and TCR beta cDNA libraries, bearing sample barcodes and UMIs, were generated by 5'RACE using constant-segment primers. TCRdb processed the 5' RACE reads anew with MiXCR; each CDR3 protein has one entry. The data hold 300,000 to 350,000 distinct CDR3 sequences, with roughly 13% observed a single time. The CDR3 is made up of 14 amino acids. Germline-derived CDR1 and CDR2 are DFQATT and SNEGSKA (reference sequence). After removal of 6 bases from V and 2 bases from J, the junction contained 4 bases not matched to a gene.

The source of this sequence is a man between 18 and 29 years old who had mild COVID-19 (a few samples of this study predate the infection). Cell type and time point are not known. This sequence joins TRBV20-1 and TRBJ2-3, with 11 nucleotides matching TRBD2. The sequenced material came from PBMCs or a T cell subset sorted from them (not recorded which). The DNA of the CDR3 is TGCAGTGCCAAACTAGCGGGGGACACAGATACGCAGTATTTT. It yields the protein CSAKLAGDTDTQYF.